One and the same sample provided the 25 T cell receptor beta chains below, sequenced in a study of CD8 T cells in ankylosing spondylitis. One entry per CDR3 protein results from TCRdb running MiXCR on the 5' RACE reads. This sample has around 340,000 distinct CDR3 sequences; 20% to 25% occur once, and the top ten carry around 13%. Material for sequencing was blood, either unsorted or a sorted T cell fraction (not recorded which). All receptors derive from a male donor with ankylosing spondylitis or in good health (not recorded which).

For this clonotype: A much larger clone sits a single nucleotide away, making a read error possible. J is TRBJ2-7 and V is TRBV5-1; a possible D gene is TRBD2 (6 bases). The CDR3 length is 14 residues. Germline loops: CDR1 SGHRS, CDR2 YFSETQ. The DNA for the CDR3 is TGCGCCAGCAGCTTTGGGGGACTTACCTACAAGCAGTACTTC. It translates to CASSFGGLTYKQYF.

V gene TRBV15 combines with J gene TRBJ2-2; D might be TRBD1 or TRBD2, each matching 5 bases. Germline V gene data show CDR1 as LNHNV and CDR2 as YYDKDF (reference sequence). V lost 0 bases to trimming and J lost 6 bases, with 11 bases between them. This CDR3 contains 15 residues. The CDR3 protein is CATSRDSGTAGELFF. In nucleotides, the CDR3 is TGTGCCACCAGCAGAGACTCCGGGACCGCCGGGGAGCTGTTTTTT.

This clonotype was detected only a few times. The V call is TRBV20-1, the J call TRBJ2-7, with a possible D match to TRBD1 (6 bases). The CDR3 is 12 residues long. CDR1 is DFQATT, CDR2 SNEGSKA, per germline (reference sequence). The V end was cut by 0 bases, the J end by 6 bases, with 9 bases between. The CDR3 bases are TGCAGTGCTAGAGATCCGACAGGCGAGCAGTACTTC. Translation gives CSARDPTGEQYF.

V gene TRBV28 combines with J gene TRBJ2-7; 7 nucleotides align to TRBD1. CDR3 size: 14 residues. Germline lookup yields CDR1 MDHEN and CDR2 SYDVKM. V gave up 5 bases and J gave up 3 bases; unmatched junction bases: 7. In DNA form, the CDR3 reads TGTGCCAGCAGTCCCCGGGACAGACACTACGAGCAGTACTTC. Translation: CASSPRDRHYEQYF.

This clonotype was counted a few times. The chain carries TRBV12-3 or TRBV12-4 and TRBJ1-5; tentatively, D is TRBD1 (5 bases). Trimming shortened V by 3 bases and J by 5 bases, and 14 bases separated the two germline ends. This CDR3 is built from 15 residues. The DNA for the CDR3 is TGTGCCAGCAGTTTCGGGGGTCTTGGCGATCAGCCCCAGCATTTT. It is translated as CASSFGGLGDQPQHF.

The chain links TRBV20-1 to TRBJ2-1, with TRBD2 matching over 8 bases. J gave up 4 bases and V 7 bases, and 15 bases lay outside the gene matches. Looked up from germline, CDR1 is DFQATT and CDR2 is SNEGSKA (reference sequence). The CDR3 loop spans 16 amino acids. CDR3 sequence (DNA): TGCAGTGTTCACGGGGGGGACCAAAATTCATACAATGAGCAGTTCTTC. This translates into CSVHGGDQNSYNEQFF.

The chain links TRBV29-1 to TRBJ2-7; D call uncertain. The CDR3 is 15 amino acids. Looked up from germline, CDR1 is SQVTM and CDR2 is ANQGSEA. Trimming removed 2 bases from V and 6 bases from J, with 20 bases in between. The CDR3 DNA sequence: TGCAGCGTTGAATCGATATCGGGTGCTCGTGGCGAGCAGTACTTC. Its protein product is CSVESISGARGEQYF.

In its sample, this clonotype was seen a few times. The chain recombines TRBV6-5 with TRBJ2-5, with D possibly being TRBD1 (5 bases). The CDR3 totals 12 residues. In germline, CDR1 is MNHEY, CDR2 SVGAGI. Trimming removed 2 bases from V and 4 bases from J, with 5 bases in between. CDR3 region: CASSYDRETQYF. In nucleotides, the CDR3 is TGTGCCAGCAGTTACGACAGAGAGACCCAGTACTTC.

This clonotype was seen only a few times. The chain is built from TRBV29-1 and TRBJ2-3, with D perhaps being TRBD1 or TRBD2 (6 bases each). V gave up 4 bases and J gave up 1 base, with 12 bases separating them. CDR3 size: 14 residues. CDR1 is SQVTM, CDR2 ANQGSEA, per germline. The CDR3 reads CSVGTVAGTDTQYF. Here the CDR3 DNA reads TGCAGCGTTGGGACAGTAGCGGGCACAGATACGCAGTATTTT.

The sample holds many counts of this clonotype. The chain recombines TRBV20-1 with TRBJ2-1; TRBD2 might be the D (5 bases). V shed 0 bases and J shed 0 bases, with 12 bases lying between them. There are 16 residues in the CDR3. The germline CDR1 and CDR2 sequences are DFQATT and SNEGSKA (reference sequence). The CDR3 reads CSARDRRAVSYNEQFF. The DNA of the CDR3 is TGCAGTGCTAGAGACCGCAGAGCGGTCTCCTACAATGAGCAGTTCTTC.

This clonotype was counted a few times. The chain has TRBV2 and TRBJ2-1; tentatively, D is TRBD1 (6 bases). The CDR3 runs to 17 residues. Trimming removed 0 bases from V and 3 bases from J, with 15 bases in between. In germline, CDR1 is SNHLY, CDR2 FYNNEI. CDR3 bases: TGTGCCAGCAGTGAAGCGCTTGGGGACACCTACTACAATGAGCAGTTCTTC. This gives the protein CASSEALGDTYYNEQFF.

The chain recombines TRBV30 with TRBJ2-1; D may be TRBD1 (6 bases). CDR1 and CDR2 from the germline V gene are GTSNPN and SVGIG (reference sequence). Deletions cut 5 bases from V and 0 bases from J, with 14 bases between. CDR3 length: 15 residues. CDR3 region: CAWAPVGGSYNEQFF. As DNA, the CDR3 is TGTGCCTGGGCTCCAGTAGGGGGCTCCTACAATGAGCAGTTCTTC.

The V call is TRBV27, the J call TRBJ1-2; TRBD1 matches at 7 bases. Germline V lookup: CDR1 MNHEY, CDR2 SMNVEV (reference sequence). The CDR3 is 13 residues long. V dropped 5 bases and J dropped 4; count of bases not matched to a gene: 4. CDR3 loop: CASSPQGIYGYTF. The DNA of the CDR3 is TGTGCCAGCAGTCCACAGGGGATCTATGGCTACACCTTC.

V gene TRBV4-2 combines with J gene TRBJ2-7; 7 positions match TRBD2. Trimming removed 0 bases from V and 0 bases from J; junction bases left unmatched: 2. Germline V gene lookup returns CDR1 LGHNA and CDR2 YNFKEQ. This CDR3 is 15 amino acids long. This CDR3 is CASSQEGGISYEQYF. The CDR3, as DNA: TGTGCCAGCAGCCAAGAGGGGGGGATCTCCTACGAGCAGTACTTC.

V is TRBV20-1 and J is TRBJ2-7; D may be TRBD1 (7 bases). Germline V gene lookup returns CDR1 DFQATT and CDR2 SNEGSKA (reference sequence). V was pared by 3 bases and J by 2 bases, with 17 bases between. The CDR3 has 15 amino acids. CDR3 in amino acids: CSARPSGGTAYEQYF. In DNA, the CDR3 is TGCAGTGCTAGGCCTTCAGGGGGGACGGCCTACGAGCAGTACTTC.

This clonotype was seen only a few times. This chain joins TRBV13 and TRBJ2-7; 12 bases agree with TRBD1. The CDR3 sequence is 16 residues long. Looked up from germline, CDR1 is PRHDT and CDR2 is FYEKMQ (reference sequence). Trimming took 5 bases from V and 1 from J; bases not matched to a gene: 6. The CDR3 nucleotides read TGTGCCAGCAGCGGGCCGGGACAGGGGGCTTCCTACGAGCAGTACTTC. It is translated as CASSGPGQGASYEQYF.

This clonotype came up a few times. In nucleotides, the CDR3 is TGTGCCACCAGCAGCAGCCCGGGGACAAGGCACGGGGAGCTGTTTTTT. Protein: CATSSSPGTRHGELFF. The gene calls are TRBV15 and TRBJ2-2; D perhaps matches TRBD1 (6 bases). Germline assignment: CDR1 LNHNV and CDR2 YYDKDF (reference sequence). CDR3 length: 16 amino acids. The V gene lost 3 bases and the J gene lost 7 bases, with 18 bases spanning the gap.

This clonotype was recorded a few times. CDR3 DNA sequence: TGTGCCAGCAGCACAGGGGACTACAATGAGCAGTTCTTC. This sequence encodes CASSTGDYNEQFF. This sequence joins TRBV11-3 and TRBJ2-1, with 7 bases fitting TRBD1. Germline CDR1 is SGHNT and CDR2 is YENEEA. The trim removed 5 bases at V and 3 bases at J, leaving 1 base unmatched. The CDR3 contains 13 residues. Based on the CDR3 plus reference TRBV11-3 and TRBJ2-1, the full variable domain is EAGVVQSPRYKIIEKKQPVAFWCNPISGHNTLYWYLQNLGQGPELLIRYENEEAVDDSQLPKDRFSAERLKGVDSTLKIQPAELGDSAVYLCASSTGDYNEQFFGPGTRLTVL.

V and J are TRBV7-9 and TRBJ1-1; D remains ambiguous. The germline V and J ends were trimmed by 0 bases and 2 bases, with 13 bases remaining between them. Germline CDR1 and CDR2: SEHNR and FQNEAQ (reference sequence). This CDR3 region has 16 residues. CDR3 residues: CASSLAPGKGNTEAFF. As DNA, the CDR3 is TGTGCCAGCAGCTTAGCGCCCGGGAAGGGTAACACTGAAGCTTTCTTT.

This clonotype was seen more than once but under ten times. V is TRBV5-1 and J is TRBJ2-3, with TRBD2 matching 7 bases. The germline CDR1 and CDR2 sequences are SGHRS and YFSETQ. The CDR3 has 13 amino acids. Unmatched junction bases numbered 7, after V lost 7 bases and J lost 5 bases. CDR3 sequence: CASAAGRGDTQYF. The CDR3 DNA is TGCGCCAGCGCAGCGGGGAGGGGAGATACGCAGTATTTT.

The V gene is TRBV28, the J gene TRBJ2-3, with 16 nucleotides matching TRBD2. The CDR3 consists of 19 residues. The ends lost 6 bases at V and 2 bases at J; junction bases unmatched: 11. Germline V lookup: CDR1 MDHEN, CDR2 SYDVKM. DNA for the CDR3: TGTGCCAGCAGCTGGTTGGGGACTAGCGGGGGGGGGCCCACAGATACGCAGTATTTT. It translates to CASSWLGTSGGGPTDTQYF. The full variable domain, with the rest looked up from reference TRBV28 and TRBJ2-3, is DVKVTQSSRYLVKRTGEKVFLECVQDMDHENMFWYRQDPGLGLRLIYFSYDVKMKEKGDIPEGYSVSREKKERFSLILESASTNQTSMYLCASSWLGTSGGGPTDTQYFGPGTRLTVL.

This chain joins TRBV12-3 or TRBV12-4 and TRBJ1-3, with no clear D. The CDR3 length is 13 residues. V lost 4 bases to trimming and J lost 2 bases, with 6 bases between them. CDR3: CASSSIPGNTIYF. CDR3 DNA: TGTGCCAGCAGTTCTATCCCTGGAAACACCATATATTTT.

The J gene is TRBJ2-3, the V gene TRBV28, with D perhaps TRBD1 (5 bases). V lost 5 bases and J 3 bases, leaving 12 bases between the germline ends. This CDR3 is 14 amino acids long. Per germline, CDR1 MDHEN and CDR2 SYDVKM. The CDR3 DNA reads TGTGCCAGCAGTGGTGGCAGGGCTACAGATACGCAGTATTTT. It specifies CASSGGRATDTQYF.

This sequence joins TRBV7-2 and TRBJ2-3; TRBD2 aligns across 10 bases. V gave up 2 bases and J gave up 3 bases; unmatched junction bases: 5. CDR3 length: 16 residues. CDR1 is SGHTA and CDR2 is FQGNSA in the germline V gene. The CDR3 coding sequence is TGTGCCAGCAGCTTATGGAGCGGGGGGGAAACAGATACGCAGTATTTT. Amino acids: CASSLWSGGETDTQYF.

CDR3 sequence (DNA): TGTGCCACCAGCAGAGCGCTAGGACCGCAGTTCTACAATGAGCAGTTCTTC. This gives the protein CATSRALGPQFYNEQFF. The chain combines TRBV15 with TRBJ2-1; no definite D call. The CDR3 has 17 residues. Germline values: CDR1 LNHNV, CDR2 YYDKDF (reference sequence). The V and J ends lost 1 base and 3 bases respectively, with 16 bases between them.